A selection of T cell receptor beta chains follows, all from one sample in a study of patients and donors after allogeneic stem cell transplantation. MiXCR was run by TCRdb on the RT-PCR reads, yielding one entry per CDR3 protein. The sample consists of approximately 150,000 distinct CDR3 sequences, about 30% of them appearing once. Sequencing used blood, either unsorted or a sorted T cell fraction (not recorded which). Every receptor here comes from a human donor who was either an allogeneic HSCT recipient or a stem cell or donor lymphocyte infusion donor (not recorded which). It is not recorded whose cells these are; they may come from a transplant donor. The CDR3 runs from the conserved cysteine through the conserved F or W. Fields, in order: D gene, clone size, V gene, J gene, CDR3 DNA, CDR3 protein. The D gene is left open where the match is weak. Clone size is not always given. Where it is, it says once, few, many or a class for expanded clones.

d_gene: -
abundance: many
v_gene: TRBV25-1
j_gene: TRBJ1-1
CDR3nt: TGTGCAAGTACGTTGGGGGTCTTAGCTTTCTTT
CDR3aa: CASTLGVLAFF

d_gene: TRBD2
abundance: few
v_gene: TRBV7-9
j_gene: TRBJ2-7
CDR3nt: TGTGCCAGCAGCTCCTTCCTAGCGGGGAGCGACGAGCAGTACTTC
CDR3aa: CASSSFLAGSDEQYF

d_gene: -
abundance: -
v_gene: TRBV12-3/TRBV12-4
j_gene: TRBJ1-1
CDR3nt: TGTGCCAGCAGGCCAGTGACTTTGAGAACTGAAGCTTTCTTT
CDR3aa: CASRPVTLRTEAFF

d_gene: TRBD2
abundance: -
v_gene: TRBV11-2
j_gene: TRBJ2-2
CDR3nt: TGTGCCAGCAGCACGAGGGGGACTAGCGGGACGTTCGGGGAGCTGTTTTTT
CDR3aa: CASSTRGTSGTFGELFF

d_gene: -
abundance: few
v_gene: TRBV4-2
j_gene: TRBJ2-5
CDR3nt: TGTGCCAGCAGCCAAGTACAGGCCCTTCAAGAGACCCAGTACTTC
CDR3aa: CASSQVQALQETQYF

d_gene: TRBD1
abundance: few
v_gene: TRBV5-1
j_gene: TRBJ1-4
CDR3nt: TGCGCCAGCAGCTTGGGAGGGACAGGGGTTGAAAAACTGTTTTTT
CDR3aa: CASSLGGTGVEKLFF

d_gene: -
abundance: -
v_gene: TRBV7-2
j_gene: TRBJ1-1
CDR3nt: TGTGCCAGCAGCCAGGGTTGGAGAGACGGAGCGAGGACTGAAGCTTTCTTT
CDR3aa: CASSQGWRDGARTEAFF

d_gene: -
abundance: -
v_gene: TRBV27
j_gene: TRBJ1-1
CDR3nt: TGTGCCAGCAGTTACATTGTTAGCACTGAAGCTTTCTTT
CDR3aa: CASSYIVSTEAFF

d_gene: -
abundance: few
v_gene: TRBV4-2
j_gene: TRBJ1-1
CDR3nt: TGTGCCAGCAGCCAAGCGCAGTACATGAACACTGAAGCTTTCTTT
CDR3aa: CASSQAQYMNTEAFF

d_gene: -
abundance: once
v_gene: TRBV6-5
j_gene: TRBJ2-7
CDR3nt: TGTGCCAGCAGTCGGGGAACTTTCTACGAGCAGTACTTC
CDR3aa: CASSRGTFYEQYF

d_gene: -
abundance: many
v_gene: TRBV12-3/TRBV12-4
j_gene: TRBJ1-1
CDR3nt: TGTGCCAGCAGTTTTCAGGTGAACACTGAAGCTTTCTTT
CDR3aa: CASSFQVNTEAFF

d_gene: -
abundance: once
v_gene: TRBV7-6
j_gene: TRBJ2-3
CDR3nt: TGTGCCAGCAGCTTAGCGCCTGGCACAGATACGCAGTATTTT
CDR3aa: CASSLAPGTDTQYF

d_gene: TRBD2
abundance: -
v_gene: TRBV6-5
j_gene: TRBJ2-3
CDR3nt: TGTGCCAGCAGTTACTCGCGGGGGAGGGATACGCAGTATTTT
CDR3aa: CASSYSRGRDTQYF

d_gene: TRBD1
abundance: -
v_gene: TRBV20-1
j_gene: TRBJ2-3
CDR3nt: TGCAGTGCTAGAGACCTACAGGGGGATACGCAGTATTTT
CDR3aa: CSARDLQGDTQYF

d_gene: TRBD1
abundance: few
v_gene: TRBV28
j_gene: TRBJ1-2
CDR3nt: TGTGCCAGCGGGGCGACAGGGCCTAACTATGGCTACACCTTC
CDR3aa: CASGATGPNYGYTF

d_gene: -
abundance: -
v_gene: TRBV5-1
j_gene: TRBJ2-3
CDR3nt: TGCGCCAGCAGCTTAACGGGAGAGATCACAGATACGCAGTATTTT
CDR3aa: CASSLTGEITDTQYF

d_gene: TRBD1
abundance: -
v_gene: TRBV11-2
j_gene: TRBJ2-7
CDR3nt: TGTGCCAGCAGCGGTGGGACAGGCCACTCCTACGAGCAGTACTTC
CDR3aa: CASSGGTGHSYEQYF

d_gene: -
abundance: -
v_gene: TRBV12-5
j_gene: TRBJ2-1
CDR3nt: TGTGCTAGTGGGTGGTACAATGAGCAGTTCTTC
CDR3aa: CASGWYNEQFF

d_gene: -
abundance: -
v_gene: TRBV20-1
j_gene: TRBJ2-2
CDR3nt: TGCAGTGCCCAACGGGAGAGTGGAACCGGGGAGCTGTTTTTT
CDR3aa: CSAQRESGTGELFF

d_gene: TRBD1
abundance: -
v_gene: TRBV7-2
j_gene: TRBJ2-3
CDR3nt: TGTGCCAGCAGCTTCCCGGGACAGGGAGATACGCAGTATTTT
CDR3aa: CASSFPGQGDTQYF

d_gene: -
abundance: -
v_gene: TRBV3-1
j_gene: TRBJ2-3
CDR3nt: TGTGCCAGCAGCCCCCGCGGACAGCATTCTAGCACAGATACGCAGTATTTT
CDR3aa: CASSPRGQHSSTDTQYF

d_gene: -
abundance: -
v_gene: TRBV12-3/TRBV12-4
j_gene: TRBJ2-5
CDR3nt: TGTGCCAGCAGTTTGGTCCCGGCCCAAGAGACCCAGTACTTC
CDR3aa: CASSLVPAQETQYF

d_gene: -
abundance: -
v_gene: TRBV7-9
j_gene: TRBJ1-6
CDR3nt: TGTGCCAGCAGGGAATCAGGGGTTAATTCACCCCTCCACTTT
CDR3aa: CASRESGVNSPLHF

d_gene: -
abundance: -
v_gene: TRBV12-5
j_gene: TRBJ1-1
CDR3nt: TGTGCTAGTTTAAGCGCTGAAGCTTTCTTT
CDR3aa: CASLSAEAFF

d_gene: TRBD1
abundance: -
v_gene: TRBV6-2/TRBV6-3
j_gene: TRBJ2-3
CDR3nt: TGTGCCAGCAGGAGACAGGGTATTCTCGATACGCAGTATTTT
CDR3aa: CASRRQGILDTQYF

d_gene: -
abundance: many
v_gene: TRBV10-3
j_gene: TRBJ1-6
CDR3nt: TGTGCCATCAGTTTTAACCGGGACTCCTATAATTCACCCCTCCACTTT
CDR3aa: CAISFNRDSYNSPLHF

d_gene: TRBD1
abundance: -
v_gene: TRBV25-1
j_gene: TRBJ2-5
CDR3nt: TGTGCCAGCAGTGGGGTCGCGGACAGGGGATCAGAGACCCAGTACTTC
CDR3aa: CASSGVADRGSETQYF

d_gene: -
abundance: -
v_gene: TRBV11-2
j_gene: TRBJ1-1
CDR3nt: TGTGCCAGCAGCCCATTAGGGCTGGGGAAGAACACTGAAGCTTTCTTT
CDR3aa: CASSPLGLGKNTEAFF

d_gene: -
abundance: -
v_gene: TRBV28
j_gene: TRBJ1-1
CDR3nt: TGTGCCATCAGAAGGAACACTGAAGCTTTCTTT
CDR3aa: CAIRRNTEAFF

d_gene: -
abundance: few
v_gene: TRBV4-1
j_gene: TRBJ2-7
CDR3nt: TGCGCCAGCAGCCAGTACCGCACCTACGAGCAGTACTTC
CDR3aa: CASSQYRTYEQYF